Listed below are T cell receptor beta chains from one sample, sequenced in a study of T cell changes during pregnancy in multiple sclerosis. The method was immunoSEQ multiplex PCR; TCRdb's version includes in-frame clones alone and lacks a portion of them. The sample gives 65,000 to 80,000 clones, roughly nine tenths of which show up once; around 1.4% is in the top ten. The sequences come from peripheral blood, collected in the third trimester of pregnancy. These receptors all stem from a female donor with multiple sclerosis, enrolled in a pregnancy study. CDR3s include the opening cysteine and the closing phenylalanine or tryptophan. The D gene is left open where the match is weak. The size field is filled for only some rows; it gives once, few, many or a size class.

V,D,size,J,CDR3,DNA
TRBV6-1,TRBD1,-,TRBJ1-2,CASSERLAARGLRYGYTF,TGTGCCAGCAGTGAGCGCCTCGCAGCCAGGGGGCTTCGCTATGGCTACACCTTC
TRBV7-2,TRBD2,-,TRBJ2-2,CASSSGLARAGELFF,TGTGCCAGCAGCTCGGGACTAGCCCGGGCCGGGGAGCTGTTTTTT
TRBV7-6,-,-,TRBJ2-3,CASSFRGSHTDTQYF,TGTGCCAGCAGCTTCCGCGGGTCTCACACAGATACGCAGTATTTT
TRBV30,-,-,TRBJ2-1,CAWGRGGEQFF,TGTGCCTGGGGGAGAGGTGGTGAGCAGTTCTTC
TRBV4-3,-,-,TRBJ2-7,CASSQDSAYEQYF,TGCGCCAGCAGCCAAGATAGCGCCTACGAGCAGTACTTC
TRBV5-1,TRBD1,-,TRBJ2-3,CASRLGTARDTQYF,TGCGCCAGCAGACTCGGGACAGCCAGAGATACGCAGTATTTT
TRBV19,TRBD1,-,TRBJ1-1,CASRTGALTNTEAFF,TGTGCCAGTAGGACAGGGGCCTTGACGAACACTGAAGCTTTCTTT
TRBV19,TRBD1,-,TRBJ2-1,CASSITGGAGGNEQFF,TGTGCCAGTAGTATCACAGGGGGCGCAGGGGGTAATGAGCAGTTCTTC
TRBV11-3,-,-,TRBJ2-7,CASSLDSQGYEQYF,TGTGCCAGCAGCTTAGATAGTCAGGGATACGAGCAGTACTTC
TRBV27,-,-,TRBJ1-3,CASRESSGNTIYF,TGTGCCAGCAGGGAGAGCTCTGGAAACACCATATATTTT
TRBV30,TRBD1,-,TRBJ1-2,CAWNNRGADYGYTF,TGTGCCTGGAATAACAGGGGGGCTGACTATGGCTACACCTTC
TRBV7-9,-,-,TRBJ1-5,CASSLTGNNQPQHF,TGTGCCAGCAGCCTGACAGGTAACAATCAGCCCCAGCATTTT
TRBV10-3,TRBD2,-,TRBJ2-1,CAISGVVGTSGSTYNEQFF,TGTGCCATCAGTGGGGTTGTGGGGACTAGCGGGTCTACCTACAATGAGCAGTTCTTC
TRBV18,-,-,TRBJ1-4,CASSPPIISGTTNEKLFF,TGTGCCAGCTCACCACCGATAATAAGCGGGACCACTAATGAAAAACTGTTTTTT
TRBV5-6,TRBD2,-,TRBJ2-5,CASSLGLREGIETQYF,TGTGCCAGCAGCCTGGGCTTGCGGGAGGGTATCGAGACCCAGTACTTC
TRBV19,TRBD1,few,TRBJ1-2,CASRQGSLGYGYTF,TGTGCCAGTAGACAGGGGAGCCTGGGCTATGGCTACACCTTC
TRBV7-9,-,-,TRBJ2-7,CASSLDRGASYEQYF,TGTGCCAGCAGCTTAGATCGGGGAGCGTCCTACGAGCAGTACTTC
TRBV29-1,-,-,TRBJ1-1,CSVERTYTEAFF,TGCAGCGTCGAACGGACATACACTGAAGCTTTCTTT
TRBV6-6,TRBD2,-,TRBJ2-1,CASSILAGEHNEQFF,TGTGCCAGCAGTATCCTAGCGGGGGAACACAATGAGCAGTTCTTC
TRBV29-1,-,once,TRBJ2-2,CSVEARLWSGGGELFF,TGCAGCGTTGAAGCGAGGTTGTGGTCCGGTGGCGGGGAGCTGTTTTTT
TRBV7-2,-,-,TRBJ1-2,CASSLVALGYTF,TGTGCCAGCAGCTTAGTTGCGCTAGGCTACACCTTC
TRBV10-3,-,-,TRBJ2-1,CATAYAGNEQFF,TGTGCCACCGCCTATGCTGGCAATGAGCAGTTCTTC
TRBV5-4,-,-,TRBJ1-2,CASSSDLANYGYTF,TGTGCCAGCAGCTCGGACTTAGCTAACTATGGCTACACCTTC
TRBV29-1,-,-,TRBJ2-6,CSVIDRARGANVLTF,TGCAGCGTTATAGACAGAGCGAGGGGGGCCAACGTCCTGACTTTC
TRBV2,TRBD2,-,TRBJ2-1,CASRGGSGSRVRSEQFF,TGTGCCAGCAGGGGGGGTAGCGGGAGTCGGGTTAGGAGTGAGCAGTTCTTC
TRBV7-6,TRBD2,-,TRBJ2-7,CASSLTGLADEQYF,TGTGCCAGCAGCCTAACGGGACTAGCGGACGAGCAGTACTTC
TRBV9,-,-,TRBJ2-1,CASSVQINEQFF,TGTGCCAGCAGCGTCCAGATCAATGAGCAGTTCTTC
TRBV9,-,-,TRBJ2-5,CASSRRGEGETQYF,TGTGCCAGCAGCAGACGTGGTGAGGGAGAGACCCAGTACTTC
TRBV6-1,TRBD2,-,TRBJ2-2,CASSEMTSGRMAGELFF,TGTGCCAGCAGTGAAATGACTAGCGGGAGAATGGCCGGGGAGCTGTTTTTT
TRBV7-9,-,-,TRBJ1-3,CASTPDSSGSGNTIYF,TGTGCCAGCACCCCGGACAGCTCAGGGTCTGGAAACACCATATATTTT
TRBV4-1,TRBD1,-,TRBJ2-7,CASSELQGIDYEQYF,TGCGCCAGCAGCGAATTACAGGGGATTGACTACGAGCAGTACTTC
TRBV29-1,TRBD1,-,TRBJ2-7,CSVEGTGDSSYEQYF,TGCAGCGTTGAAGGGACAGGGGACAGCTCCTACGAGCAGTACTTC
TRBV7-9,-,-,TRBJ2-1,CASSLAGSSYNEQFF,TGTGCCAGCAGCTTAGCGGGGAGCTCCTACAATGAGCAGTTCTTC
TRBV5-1,-,-,TRBJ2-1,CASSTTAENEQFF,TGCGCCAGCAGTACCACAGCGGAGAATGAGCAGTTCTTC
TRBV30,TRBD2,-,TRBJ2-3,CAWSGLGTDTQYF,TGTGCCTGGAGCGGACTAGGCACAGATACGCAGTATTTT
TRBV19,TRBD1,-,TRBJ1-2,CASSGTGYGYTF,TGTGCCAGTAGCGGGACAGGGTATGGCTACACCTTC
TRBV27,TRBD2,-,TRBJ2-7,CASSRTSGFYEQYF,TGTGCCAGCAGTCGGACTAGCGGTTTTTACGAGCAGTACTTC
TRBV29-1,-,-,TRBJ1-2,CSVEISETYGYTF,TGCAGCGTTGAGATTTCTGAGACTTATGGCTACACCTTC
TRBV7-9,-,-,TRBJ2-5,CASRRGGVPETQYF,TGTGCCAGCAGGCGGGGTGGGGTTCCGGAGACCCAGTACTTC
TRBV29-1,-,-,TRBJ2-7,CSVASRGAYEQYF,TGCAGCGTTGCATCCAGGGGGGCCTACGAGCAGTACTTC
TRBV5-1,TRBD1,-,TRBJ2-7,CASSGGQAYEQYF,TGCGCCAGCAGCGGGGGACAGGCCTACGAGCAGTACTTC
TRBV29-1,-,-,TRBJ2-1,CSVEEELKTYNEQFF,TGCAGCGTTGAAGAGGAACTGAAGACATACAATGAGCAGTTCTTC
TRBV27,-,-,TRBJ1-1,CASRSGVGRLAEAFF,TGTGCCAGCAGATCAGGGGTCGGGCGTCTGGCTGAAGCTTTCTTT
TRBV18,TRBD2,-,TRBJ2-7,CASSPFGGRVFYEQYF,TGTGCCAGCTCACCGTTTGGCGGGAGGGTCTTCTACGAGCAGTACTTC
TRBV4-3,TRBD1,-,TRBJ1-4,CASSHRRQGAPEKLFF,TGCGCCAGCAGCCATAGGCGACAGGGGGCGCCGGAAAAACTGTTTTTT
TRBV7-8,TRBD2,-,TRBJ2-7,CASRRTSGNYEQYF,TGTGCCAGCAGACGAACTAGCGGGAATTACGAGCAGTACTTC
TRBV19,TRBD2,-,TRBJ2-1,CASSIYWTSSDEQFF,TGTGCCAGTAGTATCTATTGGACTAGCTCGGATGAGCAGTTCTTC
TRBV7-9,TRBD2,-,TRBJ2-2,CASSFGLAGDTGELFF,TGTGCCAGCAGCTTCGGACTAGCGGGGGACACCGGGGAGCTGTTTTTT
TRBV6-1,TRBD2,-,TRBJ2-5,CASSEFPKRGGNGETQYF,TGTGCCAGCAGTGAATTCCCCAAGCGGGGGGGCAACGGAGAGACCCAGTACTTC
TRBV9,-,-,TRBJ1-1,CASSAGTRTEAFF,TGTGCCAGCAGCGCAGGGACTCGCACTGAAGCTTTCTTT
TRBV29-1,-,-,TRBJ2-3,CSVTASGADTQYF,TGCAGCGTTACAGCCTCCGGCGCAGATACGCAGTATTTT
TRBV30,-,-,TRBJ2-7,CAWQFDYEQYF,TGTGCCTGGCAGTTCGACTACGAGCAGTACTTC
TRBV25-1,-,few,TRBJ2-1,CASTTTLARNEQFF,TGTGCCAGCACCACTACCTTGGCAAGGAATGAGCAGTTCTTC
TRBV7-2,-,once,TRBJ1-5,CASTSTGVDQPQHF,TGTGCCAGCACCTCAACGGGGGTGGACCAGCCCCAGCATTTT
TRBV2,TRBD1,-,TRBJ1-1,CASGGTAMNTEAFF,TGTGCCAGCGGGGGGACAGCAATGAACACTGAAGCTTTCTTT